The 21 T cell receptor beta chains below come from one sample, sequenced in a study of shared clonotypes between healthy human individuals. Some clones are missing from TCRdb's copy, which holds only in-frame ones; the method was immunoSEQ multiplex PCR. Found here are a few million clones, approximately 90% of them singletons; the top ten hold 0.14%. The sample consisted of naive CD4+ T cells sorted from blood. The sample's subset: CD45RA+ positively selected. Receptors originate from a man younger than 35 in good health.

This clone was seen a few times. CDR3 in amino acids: CAWSVPVQGAGQPQHF. CDR3 DNA sequence: TGTGCCTGGAGTGTACCGGTCCAGGGGGCGGGTCAGCCCCAGCATTTT. The rearrangement joins TRBV30 to TRBJ1-5; 8 bases map to TRBD1. The V and J ends lost 0 bases and 6 bases, in that order; junction bases with no gene match: 10. In germline, CDR1 is GTSNPN, CDR2 SVGIG (reference sequence). The length of the CDR3 is 16 residues.

About this clone itself: Other DNA sequences of this sample code for an identical CDR3. The rearrangement joins TRBV6-5 to TRBJ1-1, with D hard to call. Germline V gives CDR1 MNHEY, CDR2 SVGAGI. The ends were cut back, 3 bases at V and 0 bases at J, with 5 bases in the middle. The CDR3 runs 13 residues. As DNA, the CDR3 is TGTGCCAGCAGTTATTTGGTGAACACTGAAGCTTTCTTT. It translates to CASSYLVNTEAFF.

V gene TRBV28 combines with J gene TRBJ1-2; perhaps TRBD1 as D (5 bases). Trimming left V 3 bases short and J 5 bases short, with 10 bases between. Germline CDR1 reads MDHEN; CDR2 reads SYDVKM. The CDR3 runs to 13 residues. The CDR3: CASSFQGWYGYTF. CDR3 in DNA: TGTGCCAGCAGTTTTCAGGGTTGGTATGGCTACACCTTC.

The V call is TRBV19, the J call TRBJ2-4; D uncertain. With 5 bases removed from V and 7 bases from J, the gap between germline ends came to 21 bases. The CDR3 contains 16 residues. Per germline, CDR1 LNHDA and CDR2 SQIVND (reference sequence). DNA of the CDR3: TGTGCCAGTAGTGAGTGGATCAGGCCCCTGGGGAACATTCAGTACTTC. This codes for CASSEWIRPLGNIQYF.

V gene TRBV11-2 combines with J gene TRBJ2-1; D call uncertain. CDR3 length equals 16 residues. Germline loops: CDR1 SGHAT, CDR2 FQNNGV. Trimming removed 2 bases at V and 0 bases at J, with 11 bases between. CDR3 bases: TGTGCCAGCAGCTTATTTTCGCAAAGCTCCTACAATGAGCAGTTCTTC. Translating it yields CASSLFSQSSYNEQFF.

This rearrangement joins TRBV18 to TRBJ2-5; 8 bases are a match to TRBD2. V was pared by 6 bases and J by 5 bases, with 14 bases of the junction left unmatched. CDR1 is KGHSH and CDR2 is LQKENI in the germline V gene. CDR3 length: 16 residues. CDR3 amino acids: CASSSGGGPPRETQYF. CDR3 sequence (DNA): TGTGCCAGCTCCTCGGGGGGGGGTCCCCCTCGGGAGACCCAGTACTTC.

In this sample, this clone turned up a few times. This sequence joins TRBV2 and TRBJ1-1, with a possible D match to TRBD1 (6 bases). Trimming removed 6 bases from V and 4 bases from J, with 15 bases in between. CDR3 length: 14 residues. Germline V gives CDR1 SNHLY, CDR2 FYNNEI. CDR3 sequence: CASRTQGIVTEAFF. Written as DNA, the CDR3 is TGTGCCAGCAGGACACAGGGCATTGTCACTGAAGCTTTCTTT.

A word on this clone: Distinct nucleotide sequences in the sample also encode this CDR3. This rearrangement joins TRBV30 to TRBJ1-3; a possible D gene is TRBD1 (5 bases). V was cut by 3 bases and J by 0 bases, with 12 bases left in between. There are 15 residues in the CDR3. Germline V gene data show CDR1 as GTSNPN and CDR2 as SVGIG (reference sequence). CDR3 region: CAWSRDRSSGNTIYF. As DNA, the CDR3 is TGTGCCTGGAGCAGAGACAGAAGCTCTGGAAACACCATATATTTT.

V is TRBV6-6 and J is TRBJ2-5; TRBD1 is a possible D gene (6 bases). In germline, CDR1 is MNHNY, CDR2 SVGAGI (reference sequence). This CDR3 is built from 13 residues. V gave up 0 bases and J gave up 7 bases, with 9 bases separating them. The DNA of the CDR3 is TGTGCCAGCAGTTACTCAGGGGGTGGGACCCAGTACTTC. It specifies CASSYSGGGTQYF.

The chain uses TRBV15 and TRBJ1-4; D may be TRBD1 (5 bases). Germline V CDR1 and CDR2: LNHNV, YYDKDF (reference sequence). Trimming shortened V by 0 bases and J by 3 bases, and 11 bases separated the two germline ends. CDR3 length equals 16 residues. CDR3 residues: CATSREEGIANEKLFF. CDR3 DNA: TGTGCCACCAGCAGAGAAGAGGGGATAGCTAATGAAAAACTGTTTTTT.

The genes are TRBV19 and TRBJ2-7; D is tentatively TRBD1 or TRBD2 (5 bases each). V lost 4 bases, J lost 5 bases, and 15 bases lay in between. The CDR3 covers 14 residues. Germline assignment: CDR1 LNHDA and CDR2 SQIVND (reference sequence). The CDR3 DNA reads TGTGCCAGTAGTAGGGGGAGTAAGAACCACGAGCAGTACTTC. This translates into CASSRGSKNHEQYF.

This chain links TRBV30 with TRBJ1-2, with D possibly TRBD1 on 6 matching bases. This CDR3 has 17 residues. V lost 1 base to trimming and J lost 0 bases, with 18 bases between them. Germline loops: CDR1 GTSNPN, CDR2 SVGIG (reference sequence). The CDR3 coding sequence is TGTGCCTGGAGTGCAGGACAGACCTATAAAGCTAACTATGGCTACACCTTC. Amino acids: CAWSAGQTYKANYGYTF.

The rearrangement joins TRBV11-2 to TRBJ2-3; D not resolved. Germline V gives CDR1 SGHAT, CDR2 FQNNGV. The CDR3 is 14 amino acids. V dropped 1 base and J dropped 0 bases, with 5 bases sitting between them. The CDR3, as DNA: TGTGCCAGCAGCTTAGCGGCTAGCACAGATACGCAGTATTTT. Amino acids: CASSLAASTDTQYF.

This clone was found once. The same CDR3 is also encoded by other DNA sequences in this sample. This CDR3 is CASSSGYTQYF. As DNA, the CDR3 is TGTGCCAGCAGCTCAGGGTATACGCAGTATTTT. This sequence joins TRBV11-2 and TRBJ2-3; perhaps TRBD1 as D (5 bases). Trimming took 4 bases from V and 7 from J, leaving 6 bases between them. The CDR3 is made up of 11 amino acids. Germline CDR1 is SGHAT and CDR2 is FQNNGV.

The chain is built from TRBV4-1 and TRBJ2-1, with D possibly TRBD2 on 6 matching bases. This CDR3 contains 16 residues. Trimming removed 4 bases from V and 1 base from J, with 14 bases in between. Looked up from germline, CDR1 is MGHRA and CDR2 is YSYEKL. CDR3 amino acids: CASSPSRELSYNEQFF. CDR3 coding DNA: TGCGCCAGCAGCCCATCTCGGGAGTTGTCCTACAATGAGCAGTTCTTC.

The chain uses TRBV7-2 and TRBJ2-2; TRBD2 matches at 8 bases. The germline V gene encodes CDR1 SGHTA and CDR2 FQGNSA. The CDR3 spans 16 residues. The trim removed 1 base at V and 1 base at J, leaving 2 bases unmatched. The chain's CDR3 is CASSLVAGLNTGELFF. The DNA of the CDR3 is TGTGCCAGCAGCTTAGTAGCGGGGCTGAACACCGGGGAGCTGTTTTTT.

This chain links TRBV25-1 with TRBJ2-4; D unresolved. The germline V and J ends were trimmed by 9 bases and 5 bases, with 11 bases remaining between them. The CDR3 runs to 12 residues. The V gene's germline CDR1 is MGHDK and CDR2 SYGVNS. DNA for the CDR3: TGTGCCAGTACGTCCGGCGAAAACATTCAGTACTTC. Its translation is CASTSGENIQYF.

The chain carries TRBV30 and TRBJ1-5, with D tentatively TRBD1 (5 bases). CDR3 size: 13 residues. Trimming stripped 1 base from V and 7 bases from J, with 11 bases between. The germline V gene encodes CDR1 GTSNPN and CDR2 SVGIG (reference sequence). The CDR3 sequence: CAWSEGPRQPQHF. As DNA, the CDR3 is TGTGCCTGGAGTGAGGGGCCTCGGCAGCCCCAGCATTTT.

This chain uses TRBV7-3 with TRBJ2-1, with D perhaps assigned TRBD1 or TRBD2 (5 bases each). The ends were cut back, 3 bases at V and 5 bases at J, with 14 bases in the middle. The germline CDR1 and CDR2 sequences are SGHTA and FQGTGA. The CDR3 sequence is 15 residues long. In DNA form, the CDR3 reads TGTGCCAGCAGCTTGGGGGTGGATATTAACAATGAGCAGTTCTTC. Translation: CASSLGVDINNEQFF.

This rearrangement joins TRBV20-1 to TRBJ2-7; D uncertain. Trimming cost V 1 base and J 5 bases, with 6 bases left between them. Germline-derived CDR1 and CDR2 are DFQATT and SNEGSKA (reference sequence). The length of the CDR3 is 11 residues. The CDR3 spells CSARVEHEQYF. The CDR3, as DNA: TGCAGTGCTAGAGTGGAGCACGAGCAGTACTTC.

The V call is TRBV23-1, the J call TRBJ2-5, with TRBD2 identical over 10 bases. TRBV23-1 falls under the ORF class, with uncertain function. J was trimmed by 5 bases and V by 0 bases; bases with no gene match: 9. The CDR3 is 17 amino acids. The CDR3 loop is CASSQSGLAGVEETQYF. The DNA of the CDR3 is TGCGCCAGCAGTCAATCGGGGCTAGCGGGAGTCGAGGAGACCCAGTACTTC.